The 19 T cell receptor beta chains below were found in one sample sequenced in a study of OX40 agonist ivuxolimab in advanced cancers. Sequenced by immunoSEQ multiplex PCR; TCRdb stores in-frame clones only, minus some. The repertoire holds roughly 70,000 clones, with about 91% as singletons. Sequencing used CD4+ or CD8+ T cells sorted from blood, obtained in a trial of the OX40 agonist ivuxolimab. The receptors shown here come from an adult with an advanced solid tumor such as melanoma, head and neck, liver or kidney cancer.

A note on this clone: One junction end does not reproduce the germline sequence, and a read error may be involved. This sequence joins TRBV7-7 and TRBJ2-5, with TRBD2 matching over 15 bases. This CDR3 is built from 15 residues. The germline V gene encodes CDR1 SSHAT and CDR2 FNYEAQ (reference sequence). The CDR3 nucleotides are TGTGCTAGCAGCTTGGGACTAGCGGGAGGAGAGACCCAGTACTTC. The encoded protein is CASSLGLAGGETQYF.

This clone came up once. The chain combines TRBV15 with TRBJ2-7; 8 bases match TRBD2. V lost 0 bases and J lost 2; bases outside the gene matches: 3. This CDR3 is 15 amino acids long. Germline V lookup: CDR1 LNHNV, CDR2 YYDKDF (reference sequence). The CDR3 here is CATSRDPGGAYEQYF. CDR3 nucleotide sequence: TGTGCCACCAGCAGAGATCCGGGGGGGGCCTACGAGCAGTACTTC.

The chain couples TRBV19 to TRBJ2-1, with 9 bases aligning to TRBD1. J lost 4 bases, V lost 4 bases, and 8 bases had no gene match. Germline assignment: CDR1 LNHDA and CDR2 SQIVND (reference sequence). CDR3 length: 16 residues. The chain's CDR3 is CASSTSGTGWYNEQFF. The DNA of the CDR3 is TGTGCCAGTAGTACCTCCGGGACAGGGTGGTACAATGAGCAGTTCTTC.

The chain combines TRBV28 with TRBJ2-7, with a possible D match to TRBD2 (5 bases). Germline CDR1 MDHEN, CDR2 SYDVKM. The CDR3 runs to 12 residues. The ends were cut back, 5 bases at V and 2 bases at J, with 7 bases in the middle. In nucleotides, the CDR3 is TGTGCCAGCAGTATACTAGCCTACGAGCAGTACTTC. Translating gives CASSILAYEQYF.

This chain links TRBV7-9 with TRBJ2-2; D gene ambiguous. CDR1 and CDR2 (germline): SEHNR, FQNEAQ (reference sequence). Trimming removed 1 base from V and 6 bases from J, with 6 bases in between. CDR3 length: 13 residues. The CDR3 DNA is TGTGCCAGCAGCTTAGTGAGTCCCGGGGAGCTGTTTTTT. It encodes CASSLVSPGELFF.

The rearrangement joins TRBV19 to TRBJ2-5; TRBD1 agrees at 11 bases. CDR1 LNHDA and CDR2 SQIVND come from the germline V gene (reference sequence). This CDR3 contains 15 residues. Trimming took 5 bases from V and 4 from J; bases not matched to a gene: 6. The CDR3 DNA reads TGTGCCAGTAGTTCCGGGACAGGGGGAATAGAGACCCAGTACTTC. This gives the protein CASSSGTGGIETQYF.

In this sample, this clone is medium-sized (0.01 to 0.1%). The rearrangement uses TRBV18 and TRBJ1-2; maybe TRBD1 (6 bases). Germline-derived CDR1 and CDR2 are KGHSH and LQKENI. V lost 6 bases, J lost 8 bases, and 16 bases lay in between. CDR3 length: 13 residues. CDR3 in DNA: TGTGCCAGCTCGGCTTCAGGGGCGAAGGGCTACACCTTC. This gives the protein CASSASGAKGYTF.

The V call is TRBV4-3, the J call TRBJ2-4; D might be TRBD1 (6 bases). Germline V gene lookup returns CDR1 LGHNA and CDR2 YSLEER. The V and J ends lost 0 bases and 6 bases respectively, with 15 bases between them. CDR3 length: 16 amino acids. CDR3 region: CASSQDFLGGRNIQYF. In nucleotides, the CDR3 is TGCGCCAGCAGCCAAGACTTCCTAGGGGGTCGAAACATTCAGTACTTC.

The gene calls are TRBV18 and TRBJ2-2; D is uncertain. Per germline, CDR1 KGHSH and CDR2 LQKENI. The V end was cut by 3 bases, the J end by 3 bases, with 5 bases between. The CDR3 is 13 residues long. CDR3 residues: CASSPMDTGELFF. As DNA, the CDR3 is TGTGCCAGCTCACCTATGGACACCGGGGAGCTGTTTTTT.

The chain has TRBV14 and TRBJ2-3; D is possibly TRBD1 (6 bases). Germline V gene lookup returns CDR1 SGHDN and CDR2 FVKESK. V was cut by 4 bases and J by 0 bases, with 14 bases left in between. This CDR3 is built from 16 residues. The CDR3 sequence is CASSPRLGQSTDTQYF. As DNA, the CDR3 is TGTGCCAGCAGCCCCCGCCTCGGACAGAGCACAGATACGCAGTATTTT. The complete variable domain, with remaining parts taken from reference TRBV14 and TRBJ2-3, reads EAGVTQFPSHSVIEKGQTVTLRCDPISGHDNLYWYRRVMGKEIKFLLHFVKESKQDESGMPNNRFLAERTGGTYSTLKVQPAELEDSGVYFCASSPRLGQSTDTQYFGPGTRLTVL.

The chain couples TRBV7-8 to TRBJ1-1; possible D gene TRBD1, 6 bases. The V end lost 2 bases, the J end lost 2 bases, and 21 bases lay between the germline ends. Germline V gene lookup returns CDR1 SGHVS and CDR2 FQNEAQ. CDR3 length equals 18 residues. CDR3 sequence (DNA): TGTGCCAGCAGCTTAAGGGTAGGGGGGCAAGGGATCAACACTGAAGCTTTCTTT. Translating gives CASSLRVGGQGINTEAFF.

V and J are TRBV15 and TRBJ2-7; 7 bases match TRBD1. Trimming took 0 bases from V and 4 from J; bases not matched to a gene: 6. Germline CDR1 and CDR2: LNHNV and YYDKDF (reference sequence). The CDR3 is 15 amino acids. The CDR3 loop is CATSRDRTGPYEQYF. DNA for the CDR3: TGTGCCACCAGCAGAGATCGGACAGGACCTTACGAGCAGTACTTC. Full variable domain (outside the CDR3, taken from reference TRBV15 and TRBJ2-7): DAMVIQNPRYQVTQFGKPVTLSCSQTLNHNVMYWYQQKSSQAPKLLFHYYDKDFNNEADTPDNFQSRRPNTSFCFLDIRSPGLGDTAMYLCATSRDRTGPYEQYFGPGTRLTVT.

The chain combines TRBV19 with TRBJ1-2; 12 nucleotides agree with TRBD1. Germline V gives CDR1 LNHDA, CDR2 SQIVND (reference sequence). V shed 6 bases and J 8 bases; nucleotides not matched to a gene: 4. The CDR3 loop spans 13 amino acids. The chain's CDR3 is CASRGQGAGGYTF. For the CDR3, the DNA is TGTGCCAGTAGGGGACAGGGGGCAGGAGGCTACACCTTC. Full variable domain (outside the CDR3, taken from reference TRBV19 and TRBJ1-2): DGGITQSPKYLFRKEGQNVTLSCEQNLNHDAMYWYRQDPGQGLRLIYYSQIVNDFQKGDIAEGYSVSREKKESFPLTVTSAQKNPTAFYLCASRGQGAGGYTFGSGTRLTVV.

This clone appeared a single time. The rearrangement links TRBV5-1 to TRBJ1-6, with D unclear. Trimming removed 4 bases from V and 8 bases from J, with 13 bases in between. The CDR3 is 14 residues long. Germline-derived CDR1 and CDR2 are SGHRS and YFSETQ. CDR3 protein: CASSLTRPHSPLHF. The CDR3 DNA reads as TGCGCCAGCAGCCTCACGCGACCTCATTCACCCCTCCACTTT. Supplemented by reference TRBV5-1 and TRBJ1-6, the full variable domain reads KAGVTQTPRYLIKTRGQQVTLSCSPISGHRSVSWYQQTPGQGLQFLFEYFSETQRNKGNFPGRFSGRQFSNSRSEMNVSTLELGDSALYLCASSLTRPHSPLHFGNGTRLTVT.

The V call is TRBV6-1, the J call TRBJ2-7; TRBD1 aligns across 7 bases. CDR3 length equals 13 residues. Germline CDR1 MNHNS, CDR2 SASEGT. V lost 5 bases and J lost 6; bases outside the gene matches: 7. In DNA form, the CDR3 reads TGTGCCAGCAGTCCCCGACAGGGAAGCGAGCAGTACTTC. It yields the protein CASSPRQGSEQYF.

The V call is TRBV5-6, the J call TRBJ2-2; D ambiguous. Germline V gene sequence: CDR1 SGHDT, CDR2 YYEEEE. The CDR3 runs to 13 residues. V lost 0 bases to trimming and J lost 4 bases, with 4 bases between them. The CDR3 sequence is CASSLGFTGELFF. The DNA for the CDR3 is TGTGCCAGCAGCTTGGGTTTCACCGGGGAGCTGTTTTTT.

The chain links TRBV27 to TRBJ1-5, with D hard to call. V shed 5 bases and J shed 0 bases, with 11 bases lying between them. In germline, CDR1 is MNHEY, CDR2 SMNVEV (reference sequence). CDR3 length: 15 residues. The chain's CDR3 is CASSPLDGSNQPQHF. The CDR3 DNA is TGTGCCAGCAGTCCCCTAGACGGTAGCAATCAGCCCCAGCATTTT.

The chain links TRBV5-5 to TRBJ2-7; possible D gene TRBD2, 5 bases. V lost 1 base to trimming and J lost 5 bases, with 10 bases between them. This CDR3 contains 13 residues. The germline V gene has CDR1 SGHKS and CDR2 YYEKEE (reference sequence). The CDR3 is CASSLWTGDEQYF. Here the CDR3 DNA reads TGTGCCAGCAGCTTGTGGACCGGGGACGAGCAGTACTTC. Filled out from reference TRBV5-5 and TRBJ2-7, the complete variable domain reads DAGVTQSPTHLIKTRGQQVTLRCSPISGHKSVSWYQQVLGQGPQFIFQYYEKEERGRGNFPDRFSARQFPNYSSELNVNALLLGDSALYLCASSLWTGDEQYFGPGTRLTVT.

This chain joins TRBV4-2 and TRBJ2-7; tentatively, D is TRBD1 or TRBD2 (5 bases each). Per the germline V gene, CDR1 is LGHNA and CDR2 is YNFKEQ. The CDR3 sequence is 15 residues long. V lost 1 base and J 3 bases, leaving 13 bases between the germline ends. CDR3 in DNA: TGTGCCAGCAGCCAAGCCTTGGGACCGGGCTACGAGCAGTACTTC. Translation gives CASSQALGPGYEQYF.